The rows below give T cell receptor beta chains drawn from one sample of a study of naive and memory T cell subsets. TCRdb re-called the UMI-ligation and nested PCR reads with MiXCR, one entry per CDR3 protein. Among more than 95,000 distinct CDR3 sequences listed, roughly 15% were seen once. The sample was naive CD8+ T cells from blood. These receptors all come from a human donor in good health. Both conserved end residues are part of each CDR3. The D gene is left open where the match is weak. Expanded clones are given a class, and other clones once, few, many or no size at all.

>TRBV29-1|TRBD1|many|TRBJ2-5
TGCAGCGTGGATACAGGACAGGGACGAGAGACCCAGTACTTC
CSVDTGQGRETQYF
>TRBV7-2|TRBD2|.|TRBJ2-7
TGTGCCAGCAGCGAACACGAATGGCGGGAGATCCGCTCCTACGAGCAGTACTTC
CASSEHEWREIRSYEQYF
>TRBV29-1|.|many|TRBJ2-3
TGCAGCGTTGAGTTGCAGGGTCGTAATACGCAGTATTTT
CSVELQGRNTQYF
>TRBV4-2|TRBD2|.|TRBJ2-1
TGTGCCAGCAGCCCCAGGACTAGCGGCGGGGTAGATGAGCAGTTCTTC
CASSPRTSGGVDEQFF
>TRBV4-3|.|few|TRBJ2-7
TGCGCCAGCAGCCAAGAAGCCGGAGACCTCGGGGACGAGCAGTACTTC
CASSQEAGDLGDEQYF
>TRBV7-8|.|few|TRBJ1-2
TGTGCCAGCAGCTTAGAGGCGCCCGGGGGCTATGGCTACACCTTC
CASSLEAPGGYGYTF
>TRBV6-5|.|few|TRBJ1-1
TGTGCCAGCAGTCTCCGCAGGAGGGGGAACACTGAAGCTTTCTTT
CASSLRRRGNTEAFF
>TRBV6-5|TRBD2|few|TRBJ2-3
TGTGCCAGCAGTTACTCGCTAGCGGGGGCCAGCACAGATACGCAGTATTTT
CASSYSLAGASTDTQYF
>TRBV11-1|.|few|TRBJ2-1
TGTGCCAGCAGCTCAAGTGGTTACAATGAGCAGTTCTTC
CASSSSGYNEQFF
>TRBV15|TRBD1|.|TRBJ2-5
TGTGCCACCAGCGGACAGGGGGCTCAAGAGACCCAGTACTTC
CATSGQGAQETQYF
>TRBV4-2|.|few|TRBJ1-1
TGTGCCAGCAGCCAAGAGACGGCAAACACTGAAGCTTTCTTT
CASSQETANTEAFF
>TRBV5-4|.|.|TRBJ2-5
TGTGCCAGCAGCTTGTTCGGGGGAGAGACCCAGTACTTC
CASSLFGGETQYF
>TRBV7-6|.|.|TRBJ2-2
TGTGCCAGCAGGTCGGGCGCTGGGTCCGGGGAGCTGTTTTTT
CASRSGAGSGELFF
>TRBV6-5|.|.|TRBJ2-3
TGTGCCAGCAGTTACTCAGGTCTTCAGGATACGCAGTATTTT
CASSYSGLQDTQYF
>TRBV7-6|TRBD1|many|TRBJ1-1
TGTGCCAGCAGCTCCCTGGGACAGGGAGGCACTGAAGCTTTCTTT
CASSSLGQGGTEAFF
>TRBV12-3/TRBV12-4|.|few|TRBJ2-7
TGTGCCAGCACTTCGGGACTCCCGTTTGACGAGCAGTACTTC
CASTSGLPFDEQYF
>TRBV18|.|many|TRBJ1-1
TGTGCCAGCTCACCTCCACTGGGCACTGAAGCTTTCTTT
CASSPPLGTEAFF
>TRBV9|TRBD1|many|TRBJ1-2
TGTGCCAGCCGGGACAGGACGAACTATGGCTACACCTTC
CASRDRTNYGYTF
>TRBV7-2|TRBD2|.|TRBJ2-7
TGTGCCAGCAGCCGGGGGACTAGCGGGAGCGGCTACGAGCAGTACTTC
CASSRGTSGSGYEQYF
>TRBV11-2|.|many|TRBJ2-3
TGTGCCAGCAGCTTACTAGTCTCGGCGACGGTGACGCAGTATTTT
CASSLLVSATVTQYF
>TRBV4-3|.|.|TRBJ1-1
TGCGCCAGCAGCCAAGACAGGGGAGGGAACACTGAAGCTTTCTTT
CASSQDRGGNTEAFF
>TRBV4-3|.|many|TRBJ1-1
TGCGCCAGCAGCCAAGCACAGGCGAACACTGAAGCTTTCTTT
CASSQAQANTEAFF
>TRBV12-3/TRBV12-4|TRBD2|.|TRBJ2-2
TGTGCCAGCAGTTTAGCGCCGGGACTAGCGGGCGCCGGGGAGCTGTTTTTT
CASSLAPGLAGAGELFF
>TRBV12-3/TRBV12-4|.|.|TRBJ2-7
TGTGCCAGCAGTTTAGCGGGAGTAGGCGAGCAGTACTTC
CASSLAGVGEQYF
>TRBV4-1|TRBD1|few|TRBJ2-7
TGCGCCAGCAGCCAAGGGTACCTGACAGGGAATAAACGCGAGCAGTACTTC
CASSQGYLTGNKREQYF
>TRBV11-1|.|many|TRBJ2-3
TGTGCCAGCCTAGATTTTGAGTTTCGTGCAGATACGCAGTATTTT
CASLDFEFRADTQYF
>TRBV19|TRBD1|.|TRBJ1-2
TGTGCCAGTGGACAGGGGAACTATGGCTACACCTTC
CASGQGNYGYTF
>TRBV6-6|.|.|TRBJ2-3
TGTGCCAGCAGTTACTCTCCACGCACAGATACGCAGTATTTT
CASSYSPRTDTQYF
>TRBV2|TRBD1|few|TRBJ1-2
TGTGCCAGCATAGGGGGCCCCTATGGCTACACCTTC
CASIGGPYGYTF
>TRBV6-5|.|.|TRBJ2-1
TGTGCCAGCAGTCTAGGAAATAGACCCAGGGATGAGCAGTTCTTC
CASSLGNRPRDEQFF
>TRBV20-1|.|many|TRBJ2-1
TGCAGTGCTAGAGATGTCCCAGGCGACCGTTACAATGAGCAGTTCTTC
CSARDVPGDRYNEQFF
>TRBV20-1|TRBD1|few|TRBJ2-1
TGCAGTACAATTCAGCAGGGGGAGATCTCCTACAATGAGCAGTTCTTC
CSTIQQGEISYNEQFF
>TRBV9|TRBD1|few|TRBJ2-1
TGTGCCAGCAGCCTCCCGGGACAGGCAGATGAGCAGTTCTTC
CASSLPGQADEQFF
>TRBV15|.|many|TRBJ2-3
TGTGCCACCAGCAGAGATCTTCGCGACCTGTACACAGATACGCAGTATTTT
CATSRDLRDLYTDTQYF
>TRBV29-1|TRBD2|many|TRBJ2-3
TGCAGCGTTGACCGGGCGGCGGGGGCAGATACGCAGTATTTT
CSVDRAAGADTQYF
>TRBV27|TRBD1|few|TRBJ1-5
TGTGCCAGCAGTCTTACAGGGGGCGCGGGTCAGCCCCAGCATTTT
CASSLTGGAGQPQHF
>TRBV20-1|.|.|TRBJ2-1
TGCAGTGCTAGAGTCCGAACCAGCAATGAGCAGTTCTTC
CSARVRTSNEQFF
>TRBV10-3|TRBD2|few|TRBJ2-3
TGTGCCATCAGTGATCTAGCGGGGGGGCCGTCCGGCTCAGATACGCAGTATTTT
CAISDLAGGPSGSDTQYF